This entry is about one T cell receptor (beta chain). Both 60 Vbeta primers and 13 Jbeta primers went into the PCR. The method was immunoSEQ multiplex PCR; TCRdb's version includes in-frame clones alone and lacks a portion of them. The sample includes 150,000 to 200,000 clones. V was clipped by 3 bases and J by 14 bases; unmatched bases: 14. This CDR3 has 14 residues. CDR1 and CDR2 from the germline V gene are WNHNN and SYGVQD (reference sequence). The data were obtained in a study of cytomegalovirus exposure and HLA in healthy donors. This chain links TRBV10-1 with TRBJ1-2, with TRBD1 identical over 8 bases. The TCR originated in a man aged 25-45 years in good health and CMV-seronegative. The sample comprised PBMCs. The CDR3 is CASSDSTGGYSRTF. In nucleotides, the CDR3 is TGCGCCAGCAGTGACTCTACAGGGGGTTACTCGAGGACCTTC.